This is a list of T cell receptor beta chains from one sample in a study of T cell responses to AZD1222 COVID-19 vaccine. Assay: immunoSEQ multiplex PCR; the TCRdb copy retains only in-frame clones and omits some. The table includes around 120,000 clones, 80% to 90% detected once. The material was peripheral blood, obtained on day 0 of AZD1222 vaccination. Receptor source: an adult in good health. Each CDR3 is given with its conserved first and last residue. Each record gives: D gene, V gene, clone size, J gene, CDR3 length, CDR3 DNA, CDR3 protein. D genes are given only for firm matches. Some rows mark clone size as missing; the rest say once, few, many or name a class of expanded clone.

>-|TRBV12-5|-|TRBJ1-1|14
TGTGCTAGTGGTCGTCCGGGACTGCTCACTGAAGCTTTCTTT
CASGRPGLLTEAFF
>-|TRBV9|-|TRBJ1-3|13
TGTGCCAGCAGCGCAGGGTCTGGAAACACCATATATTTT
CASSAGSGNTIYF
>TRBD1|TRBV5-6|few|TRBJ1-5|16
TGTGCCAGCAGCCCGGCCACAGGGGGCATGAATCAGCCCCAGCATTTT
CASSPATGGMNQPQHF
>-|TRBV5-5|-|TRBJ1-1|13
TGTGCCAGCAGCATGGGGGCGAACACTGAAGCTTTCTTT
CASSMGANTEAFF
>-|TRBV7-9|once|TRBJ1-4|14
TGTGCCAGCAGCTTCTTGGCAGGTCGGGAAAAACTGTTTTTT
CASSFLAGREKLFF
>-|TRBV7-8|-|TRBJ1-1|15
TGTGCCAGCAGCTTAGTTCCAGGGCCAAACACTGAAGCTTTCTTT
CASSLVPGPNTEAFF
>TRBD1|TRBV7-2|-|TRBJ2-1|15
TGTGCCAGCAGCTACGACAGGGGTTCCTACAATGAGCAGTTCTTC
CASSYDRGSYNEQFF
>-|TRBV27|-|TRBJ1-2|15
TGTGCCAGCAGTTTATCTCCGGCCGCTAACTATGGCTACACCTTC
CASSLSPAANYGYTF
>-|TRBV18|-|TRBJ1-2|14
TGTGCCAGCTCACCAGGCGCCGGGACCTATGGCTACACCTTC
CASSPGAGTYGYTF
>-|TRBV11-3|-|TRBJ1-2|12
TGTGCCAGCAGCTATGGGGGGCTTGGCTACACCTTC
CASSYGGLGYTF
>TRBD1|TRBV7-9|-|TRBJ2-7|14
TGTGCCAGCAGGGCGCGGGACAGGGAACACGAGCAGTACTTC
CASRARDREHEQYF
>TRBD1|TRBV27|-|TRBJ1-2|13
TGTGCCAGCAGTTTAAGGGGGCGCGAAGGCTACACCTTC
CASSLRGREGYTF
>-|TRBV7-2|once|TRBJ1-1|14
TGTGCCAGCACTAGACAGAGTATGAACACTGAAGCTTTCTTT
CASTRQSMNTEAFF
>TRBD1|TRBV27|-|TRBJ1-6|14
TGTGCCAGCAGCCCCGGGACAGAAGCTTCACCCCTCCACTTT
CASSPGTEASPLHF
>-|TRBV7-8|-|TRBJ1-5|16
TGTGCCAGCAGCTTATCCAGGTACCGTAGCAATCAGCCCCAGCATTTT
CASSLSRYRSNQPQHF
>TRBD1|TRBV9|-|TRBJ1-2|17
TGTGCCAGCAGCGCCTGGGACAGGGGTCCTACTTGGTATGGCTACACCTTC
CASSAWDRGPTWYGYTF
>TRBD1|TRBV3-1/TRBV3-2|-|TRBJ2-7|18
TGTGCCAGCAGCCAAGATACCCCTTCAGGGGGAAAATGGTACGAGCAGTACTTC
CASSQDTPSGGKWYEQYF
>-|TRBV2|-|TRBJ2-2|13
TGTGCCAACGACAGCAGACGCACCGGGGAGCTGTTTTTT
CANDSRRTGELFF
>-|TRBV14|-|TRBJ1-1|16
TGTGCCAGCAGCCAAATGGACAGAGACGCGAACACTGAAGCTTTCTTT
CASSQMDRDANTEAFF
>TRBD2|TRBV28|-|TRBJ2-7|14
TGTGCCAGCAGTCCGACTAGCAGCTCCTACGAGCAGTACTTC
CASSPTSSSYEQYF
>TRBD2|TRBV4-3|-|TRBJ2-3|16
TGCGCCAGCAGCCAAGATCGGCTAGCGGGCGCAGATACGCAGTATTTT
CASSQDRLAGADTQYF
>TRBD1|TRBV5-1|-|TRBJ2-7|15
TGCGCCAGCAGCTTGGTGTACAGGGGTGACTACGAGCAGTACTTC
CASSLVYRGDYEQYF
>TRBD1|TRBV19|-|TRBJ2-5|15
TGTGCCAGTAGTATAGGAGGGGGCGCTGGAGAGACCCAGTACTTC
CASSIGGGAGETQYF
>TRBD2|TRBV6-1|-|TRBJ2-4|16
TGTGCCAGCAGTGAAGCCTGGGGAGGGACCAAAAACATTCAGTACTTC
CASSEAWGGTKNIQYF
>-|TRBV6-5|-|TRBJ1-5|14
TGTGCCAGCAGTTACGGACAGAGGAATCAGCCCCAGCATTTT
CASSYGQRNQPQHF
>TRBD1|TRBV5-1|-|TRBJ2-6|19
TGCGCCAGCAGCTTGACCGGGACAGGGATCTTGTCTGGGGCCAACGTCCTGACTTTC
CASSLTGTGILSGANVLTF
>-|TRBV9|-|TRBJ2-1|15
TGTGCCAGCAGCCCAGGGCAGGGGGGGTACAATGAGCAGTTCTTC
CASSPGQGGYNEQFF
>TRBD1|TRBV19|once|TRBJ1-5|15
TGTGCCAGTAGATCAGGGGGCCAGAGCAATCAGCCCCAGCATTTT
CASRSGGQSNQPQHF
>TRBD1|TRBV7-3|-|TRBJ2-1|15
TGTGCCAGCAGCCCCAGACAGGGATCCTACAATGAGCAGTTCTTC
CASSPRQGSYNEQFF
>-|TRBV7-2|-|TRBJ1-5|17
TGTGCCAGCAGCTTGCTTGGGGCGGGAAATATTAATCAGCCCCAGCATTTT
CASSLLGAGNINQPQHF
>TRBD1|TRBV6-5|-|TRBJ2-7|14
TGTGCCAGCAGTTACCATGACAGGGTTTCCGAGCAGTACTTC
CASSYHDRVSEQYF
>TRBD2|TRBV11-2|-|TRBJ2-5|18
TGTGCCAGCAGGACTTGGAGGTCTAGCGGGGTCAGGGGGGAGACCCAGTACTTC
CASRTWRSSGVRGETQYF
>-|TRBV6-5|-|TRBJ1-6|14
TGTGCCAGCAGTCCGGAGGACAATAATTCACCCCTCCACTTT
CASSPEDNNSPLHF
>TRBD2|TRBV7-2|few|TRBJ2-3|15
TGTGCCAGCAGCTTAGCGGGGGGGAGGGTGGATACGCAGTATTTT
CASSLAGGRVDTQYF
>-|TRBV19|-|TRBJ1-2|14
TGTGCCAGTAGTCCTCCGTGGGGGGAGGGCGGCTACACCTTC
CASSPPWGEGGYTF
>TRBD1|TRBV9|-|TRBJ1-4|16
TGTGCCAGCAGCGATGGACAGGGGGCAAGCGGGGAAAAACTGTTTTTT
CASSDGQGASGEKLFF
>-|TRBV24-1|-|TRBJ1-5|15
TGTGCCACCAGTGATCCCGGGACCGGAGATCAGCCCCAGCATTTT
CATSDPGTGDQPQHF
>-|TRBV27|-|TRBJ1-1|15
TGTGCCAGCAGTTTAAAGGACAGCAAAAACACTGAAGCTTTCTTT
CASSLKDSKNTEAFF
>TRBD1|TRBV11-3|once|TRBJ1-2|15
TGTGCCAGCAGCCCCCGGGACAGCCAACCCTATGGCTACACCTTC
CASSPRDSQPYGYTF
>TRBD1|TRBV6-2/TRBV6-3|-|TRBJ1-1|17
TGTGCCAGCAGCCGCCGGGACAGGGGGTCCCTGAACACTGAAGCTTTCTTT
CASSRRDRGSLNTEAFF
>-|TRBV5-1|-|TRBJ1-4|14
TGCGCCAGCAGCTTCAGTACAGGGAATGAAAAACTGTTTTTT
CASSFSTGNEKLFF
>TRBD2|TRBV5-4|-|TRBJ2-7|15
TGTGCCAGCAGCTTCCGAGCGGGAGGCACCTACGAGCAGTACTTC
CASSFRAGGTYEQYF
>-|TRBV7-6|-|TRBJ1-4|15
TGTGCCAGCAGCTCCCTGGGAGGGACGGATGAAAAACTGTTTTTT
CASSSLGGTDEKLFF
>-|TRBV5-6|-|TRBJ1-3|14
TGTGCCAGCAGCCCGACTTTTAGGGGAAACACCATATATTTT
CASSPTFRGNTIYF
>-|TRBV6-5|-|TRBJ1-1|13
TGTGCCAGCAGTTGGGGTCGGAACACTGAAGCTTTCTTT
CASSWGRNTEAFF
>TRBD1|TRBV14|-|TRBJ2-3|16
TGTGCCAGCAGCCTTCGACAGGGGATTTTTACAGATACGCAGTATTTT
CASSLRQGIFTDTQYF
>-|TRBV11-2|-|TRBJ2-1|13
TGTGCCAGCAGCTTAGGGGGTATAGCGGTTTCGTTCTTC
CASSLGGIAVSFF
>-|TRBV7-8|-|TRBJ1-4|14
TGTGCCAGCAGCTCGGGCCTACCGGGGGAAAAACTGTTTTTT
CASSSGLPGEKLFF
>-|TRBV9|-|TRBJ1-2|16
TGTGCCAGCAGCGTAGATTTGGGAGGATTTAACTATGGCTACACCTTC
CASSVDLGGFNYGYTF
>-|TRBV5-8|-|TRBJ1-1|17
TGTGCCAGCAGGCCCACCTGGGGACCGGGTCTGAACACTGAAGCTTTCTTT
CASRPTWGPGLNTEAFF
>-|TRBV7-9|-|TRBJ1-1|11
TGTGCCAGCAGCATGACAGACAAAGCTTTCTTT
CASSMTDKAFF
>-|TRBV6-6|-|TRBJ1-1|13
TGTGCCAGCAGTTACCAGGTGGGCGGTGAAGCTTTCTTT
CASSYQVGGEAFF
>-|TRBV7-3|-|TRBJ1-2|14
TGTGCCAGCAGCTTAATGGGGGGACCTTATGGCTACACCTTC
CASSLMGGPYGYTF